This is a list of T cell receptor beta chains from one sample in a study of blood T cell repertoires in COVID-19. Clones were read by immunoSEQ multiplex PCR, and TCRdb kept only the in-frame ones, dropping some. Of about 150,000 clones detected, approximately 91% appear once; the ten largest clones hold about 2.5%. Material for sequencing was peripheral blood. The receptors derive from a woman in her seventies with acute or convalescent COVID-19. Both conserved end residues are part of each CDR3. The D gene is left open where the match is weak.

>TRBV6-5|TRBJ1-5|-
CASSSVAGANQPQHF
TGTGCCAGCAGTTCCGTCGCGGGGGCCAATCAGCCCCAGCATTTT
>TRBV7-3|TRBJ2-1|TRBD2
CASSHLTSGGGNEQFF
TGTGCCAGCAGCCACCTGACTAGCGGGGGTGGTAATGAGCAGTTCTTC
>TRBV21-1|TRBJ1-5|-
CASRTGFNQPQHF
TGTGCCAGCAGGACAGGCTTCAATCAGCCCCAGCATTTT
>TRBV24-1|TRBJ1-5|-
CATSDPGRGDQPQHF
TGTGCCACCAGTGATCCCGGGAGGGGCGATCAGCCCCAGCATTTT
>TRBV19|TRBJ1-1|TRBD1
CASLPNRGHTEAFF
TGTGCCAGCCTCCCGAACAGGGGGCATACTGAAGCTTTCTTT
>TRBV11-3|TRBJ2-1|-
CASSLRGGGPSNEQFF
TGTGCCAGCAGCTTAAGGGGAGGGGGGCCGTCTAATGAGCAGTTCTTC
>TRBV29-1|TRBJ2-1|TRBD2
CSVQRGGHEQFF
TGCAGCGTCCAGCGGGGGGGCCATGAGCAGTTCTTC
>TRBV6-5|TRBJ1-2|-
CASSYERGKGVGYTF
TGTGCCAGCAGTTACGAACGGGGAAAAGGAGTAGGCTACACCTTC
>TRBV5-6|TRBJ1-3|TRBD1
CASSYRGLSSGNTIYF
TGTGCCAGCAGCTACAGGGGTTTGAGCTCTGGAAACACCATATATTTT
>TRBV3-1/TRBV3-2|TRBJ1-5|TRBD1
CASSQLTGVGQPQHF
TGTGCCAGCAGCCAACTTACAGGGGTTGGTCAGCCCCAGCATTTT
>TRBV4-2|TRBJ2-1|TRBD2
CASSQEPAGGTYNEQFF
TGTGCCAGCAGCCAAGAGCCCGCGGGGGGGACCTACAATGAGCAGTTCTTC
>TRBV19|TRBJ1-2|-
CASSIRGVIRSSNYGYTF
TGTGCCAGTAGTATACGGGGGGTTATACGCTCCTCTAACTATGGCTACACCTTC
>TRBV7-9|TRBJ1-2|-
CASSPLGRGNYGYTF
TGTGCCAGCAGCCCCCTGGGCAGGGGCAACTATGGCTACACCTTC
>TRBV10-1|TRBJ2-1|TRBD2
CASSPGLAGSNEQFF
TGCGCCAGCAGTCCGGGACTAGCGGGGTCCAATGAGCAGTTCTTC
>TRBV7-9|TRBJ1-1|-
CASSHPGVGAFF
TGTGCCAGCAGCCATCCCGGGGTTGGGGCTTTCTTT
>TRBV5-1|TRBJ2-3|-
CASSLGSGVGRPDTQYF
TGCGCCAGCAGCTTGGGGTCAGGGGTGGGGCGCCCAGATACGCAGTATTTT
>TRBV6-1|TRBJ1-6|-
CASSEVGGYSPLHF
TGTGCCAGCAGTGAAGTGGGGGGTTATTCACCCCTCCACTTT
>TRBV20-1|TRBJ2-7|-
CSAVHYEQYF
TGCAGTGCTGTCCACTACGAGCAGTACTTC